These T cell receptor beta chains were read from a single sample in a study of blood T cell repertoires in COVID-19. Measured with immunoSEQ multiplex PCR; TCRdb has only the in-frame clones, and not every one. This table holds 55,000 to 70,000 clones, 87% found once. What was sequenced was peripheral blood. The source of these receptors is a woman aged 80 or over with COVID-19, enrolled during active disease. CDR3s include the opening cysteine and the closing phenylalanine or tryptophan. D genes are given only for firm matches. Expanded clones are given a class, and other clones once, few, many or no size at all.

J gene,V gene,clone size,D gene,CDR3 protein,CDR3 DNA
TRBJ1-6,TRBV18,-,-,CASSLQGTLSPLHF,TGTGCCAGCTCTCTCCAGGGGACACTTTCACCCCTCCACTTT
TRBJ1-5,TRBV2,few,TRBD1,CASNRDSGAQPQHF,TGTGCCAGCAATAGGGACAGTGGGGCTCAGCCCCAGCATTTT
TRBJ1-2,TRBV30,-,-,CAWRQGGYYGYTF,TGTGCCTGGAGGCAGGGAGGCTACTATGGCTACACCTTC
TRBJ1-2,TRBV20-1,-,-,CSASGRGYTF,TGCAGTGCTAGTGGGAGAGGCTACACCTTC
TRBJ2-7,TRBV2,-,-,CASIAGRGAYEQYF,TGTGCCAGCATCGCGGGTCGGGGGGCATACGAGCAGTACTTC
TRBJ1-3,TRBV30,-,TRBD1,CAWSAPGQRSLSGNTIYF,TGTGCCTGGAGTGCCCCGGGACAGAGGTCTCTCTCTGGAAACACCATATATTTT
TRBJ2-7,TRBV3-1/TRBV3-2,-,TRBD1,CASSQGWRQGSNEQYF,TGTGCCAGCAGCCAAGGATGGCGACAGGGTAGCAACGAGCAGTACTTC
TRBJ1-1,TRBV12-5,-,-,CASGFPRGGTNTEAFF,TGTGCTAGTGGTTTCCCGCGGGGGGGGACGAACACTGAAGCTTTCTTT
TRBJ1-5,TRBV27,few,-,CASSFRNGPQHF,TGTGCCAGCAGTTTCAGGAATGGGCCCCAGCATTTT
TRBJ2-1,TRBV5-1,-,TRBD2,CASSLLGSGGASYNEQFF,TGCGCCAGCAGCTTGCTAGGTAGCGGGGGGGCCTCCTACAATGAGCAGTTCTTC
TRBJ1-4,TRBV2,-,-,CASSDWGGEEKLFF,TGTGCCAGCAGTGACTGGGGGGGCGAGGAAAAACTGTTTTTT
TRBJ2-3,TRBV28,-,TRBD2,CASSFFGGAADTQYF,TGTGCCAGCAGTTTCTTCGGGGGGGCCGCAGATACGCAGTATTTT
TRBJ1-5,TRBV19,few,-,CASSLRGFSNQPQHF,TGTGCCAGTAGTCTCAGAGGGTTTAGCAATCAGCCCCAGCATTTT
TRBJ2-6,TRBV18,-,TRBD1,CASSRGQPGANVLTF,TGTGCCAGCTCACGGGGACAGCCTGGGGCCAACGTCCTGACTTTC
TRBJ2-3,TRBV6-6,-,TRBD2,CASRGGLAGEVDTQYF,TGTGCCAGCAGAGGGGGACTAGCGGGGGAAGTGGATACGCAGTATTTT
TRBJ2-3,TRBV3-1/TRBV3-2,-,TRBD2,CASSPGGTSGADTQYF,TGTGCCAGCAGCCCGGGGGGGACTAGCGGTGCAGATACGCAGTATTTT
TRBJ1-2,TRBV3-1/TRBV3-2,once,TRBD1,CASSQGGAGQGTGYTF,TGTGCCAGCAGCCAAGGAGGGGCGGGACAGGGTACTGGCTACACCTTC
TRBJ1-5,TRBV6-5,-,-,CACRPDHRGQPQHF,TGTGCCTGCAGGCCCGATCACCGGGGACAGCCCCAGCATTTT
TRBJ1-2,TRBV30,-,-,CAWTHRRWAGANYGYTF,TGTGCCTGGACCCACCGCCGATGGGCGGGAGCTAACTATGGCTACACCTTC
TRBJ1-2,TRBV6-5,-,TRBD1,CASEGTGPLRGYTF,TGTGCCAGCGAGGGGACAGGCCCCCTCCGGGGCTACACCTTC
TRBJ2-5,TRBV12-3/TRBV12-4,-,-,CASSWGTKETQYF,TGTGCCAGCAGTTGGGGCACAAAAGAGACCCAGTACTTC
TRBJ2-2,TRBV6-2/TRBV6-3,-,TRBD2,CASSYSRGRGGPTGELFF,TGTGCCAGCAGTTACTCGAGGGGGCGGGGGGGCCCCACCGGGGAGCTGTTTTTT
TRBJ2-1,TRBV3-1/TRBV3-2,-,-,CASSLPGTNGDEQFF,TGTGCCAGCAGCCTTCCGGGGACAAACGGGGATGAGCAGTTCTTC
TRBJ2-7,TRBV7-2,-,TRBD1,CASSFETGKYEQYF,TGTGCCAGCAGCTTTGAGACAGGGAAGTACGAGCAGTACTTC
TRBJ2-3,TRBV5-1,-,TRBD1,CASSQSDRLATDTQYF,TGCGCCAGCAGCCAATCGGACAGGCTGGCCACAGATACGCAGTATTTT
TRBJ1-1,TRBV30,once,-,CAWEGVNTEAFF,TGTGCCTGGGAGGGAGTGAACACTGAAGCTTTCTTT
TRBJ1-2,TRBV4-1,-,TRBD1,CASSQQSTRQGVGYTF,TGCGCCAGCAGCCAACAATCTACCCGACAGGGAGTAGGCTACACCTTC
TRBJ1-2,TRBV20-1,-,-,CSASETSYGYTF,TGCAGTGCTAGTGAGACATCCTATGGCTACACCTTC
TRBJ1-2,TRBV2,few,TRBD1,CASRSGGYGYTF,TGTGCCAGCCGCTCAGGGGGGTATGGCTACACCTTC
TRBJ1-1,TRBV6-2/TRBV6-3,-,-,CASSYTREVMNTEAFF,TGTGCCAGCAGTTACACCCGGGAGGTGATGAACACTGAAGCTTTCTTT
TRBJ2-1,TRBV5-1,-,TRBD2,CASSPLGGGAYNEQFF,TGCGCCAGCAGCCCACTGGGCGGGGGGGCCTACAATGAGCAGTTCTTC
TRBJ1-3,TRBV7-8,-,-,CASSLMGGASGNTIYF,TGTGCCAGCAGCTTAATGGGGGGAGCGTCTGGAAACACCATATATTTT
TRBJ1-2,TRBV3-1/TRBV3-2,-,-,CASSQGQNFQGYGYTF,TGTGCCAGCAGCCAAGGCCAGAACTTTCAGGGTTATGGCTACACCTTC
TRBJ1-5,TRBV6-5,-,TRBD1,CASSPGTGSNQPQHF,TGTGCCAGCAGTCCCGGGACAGGGAGCAATCAGCCCCAGCATTTT
TRBJ1-5,TRBV4-1,-,-,CASSQGREQPQHF,TGCGCCAGCAGCCAAGGGAGAGAACAGCCCCAGCATTTT
TRBJ2-3,TRBV19,-,TRBD2,CASTPERGGWDTQYF,TGTGCCAGTACCCCAGAGCGGGGGGGCTGGGATACGCAGTATTTT
TRBJ2-2,TRBV10-3,-,-,CAIKSDRTGPITGELFF,TGTGCCATCAAATCCGATCGAACAGGTCCGATCACCGGGGAGCTGTTTTTT
TRBJ2-1,TRBV2,-,TRBD2,CASSWTSGGYHEQFF,TGTGCCAGCAGTTGGACTAGCGGGGGGTATCATGAGCAGTTCTTC
TRBJ1-4,TRBV30,-,TRBD1,CAWSQTGQGSGEKLFF,TGTGCCTGGAGTCAAACCGGACAGGGGTCCGGTGAAAAACTGTTTTTT
TRBJ2-5,TRBV20-1,-,TRBD2,CSASASGGRRETQYF,TGCAGTGCTAGTGCCAGCGGGGGCCGAAGGGAGACCCAGTACTTC
TRBJ2-2,TRBV6-4,once,-,CASSALTANTGELFF,TGTGCCAGCAGTGCCTTGACAGCGAACACCGGGGAGCTGTTTTTT
TRBJ1-1,TRBV24-1,-,-,CATSVATGNTEAFF,TGTGCCACCAGTGTCGCGACAGGGAACACTGAAGCTTTCTTT
TRBJ1-1,TRBV5-1,-,-,CASSFGQQGTEAFF,TGCGCCAGCAGCTTCGGGCAGCAGGGGACTGAAGCTTTCTTT
TRBJ1-1,TRBV2,-,-,CASSDGALGGTRAFF,TGTGCCAGCAGTGATGGAGCCTTGGGGGGGACTCGGGCTTTCTTT
TRBJ2-1,TRBV29-1,-,-,CSSRQDNEQFF,TGCAGCTCGCGACAAGACAATGAGCAGTTCTTC
TRBJ2-3,TRBV6-6,-,-,CASRAAERPTDTQYF,TGTGCCAGCAGGGCGGCGGAGAGACCCACAGATACGCAGTATTTT
TRBJ2-3,TRBV19,-,TRBD2,CASSILRTSGTDTQYF,TGTGCCAGTAGTATTTTGAGGACTAGCGGCACAGATACGCAGTATTTT
TRBJ2-1,TRBV6-5,few,-,CASSYDGVRNEQFF,TGTGCCAGCAGTTACGACGGGGTACGCAATGAGCAGTTCTTC
TRBJ2-3,TRBV3-1/TRBV3-2,-,-,CASSLGAPRRTQYF,TGTGCCAGCAGCCTGGGGGCCCCCCGCCGGACGCAGTATTTT
TRBJ1-5,TRBV3-1/TRBV3-2,few,-,CASSQDLQIGRPQHF,TGTGCCAGCAGCCAAGATTTACAGATCGGGAGGCCCCAGCATTTT
TRBJ1-6,TRBV3-1/TRBV3-2,-,TRBD1,CASSQWDRGRNSPLHF,TGTGCCAGCAGCCAATGGGACAGGGGGCGAAATTCACCCCTCCACTTT
TRBJ2-7,TRBV6-5,-,TRBD1,CASTRGQGLYEQYF,TGTGCCAGCACCCGAGGACAGGGACTGTACGAGCAGTACTTC
TRBJ2-5,TRBV7-9,-,-,CAIPQGGRETQYF,TGTGCCATCCCACAGGGTGGGAGAGAGACCCAGTACTTC